This TCR beta chain was sequenced during a study of OX40 agonist ivuxolimab in advanced cancers. The study in broad terms: Ivuxolimab was an agonistic, fully human IgG2 monoclonal antibody directed against OX40 (CD134), a costimulatory receptor. Intravenous ivuxolimab was administered to patients every 2 weeks at six dose levels: 0.01, 0.1, 0.3, 1.5, 3 and 10 mg/kg. Among the 52 dose-escalation patients, 19 had hepatocellular carcinoma, around 15 melanoma, 9 renal cell carcinoma and 9 head and neck cancer. A male proportion of 82.7% and a mean age of 60 years, ranging from roughly 20 to 80, were recorded for the dose-escalation cohort. Patients were allowed to have had prior anti-PD-1, anti-PD-L1 or anti-CTLA-4 therapy, and 40% to 45% of the dose-escalation patients had been treated with checkpoint inhibitors. Partial responses were achieved by three dose-escalation patients, of whom one had hepatocellular carcinoma and two had cutaneous melanoma. The point of sequencing TCRbeta in the periphery was to test whether ivuxolimab changed TCR sequence diversity and drove clonal T-cell expansion. The paper describes the monotherapy dose-escalation part (N of about 50 patients) of the phase I trial of ivuxolimab. Results and caveats for the whole study, not just this receptor: After ivuxolimab, more expanded clones were found on average in CD8+ T cells than in CD4+ T cells. Low levels of normalized T-cell clonal expansion were also seen in some patients who did not respond. In partial responders in the 0.1-3.0 mg/kg groups, normalized peripheral clonal expansion was found to be among the lowest, especially among CD8+ T cells. Clonal expansion of both CD4+ and CD8+ blood T cells was observed from baseline to week 6 at doses 0.1 to 3.0 mg/kg. The antigen specificity of the clonally expanded peripheral T cells was not determined.

Patients with autoimmune disease history or receiving systemic immunosuppression were excluded from the trial. Peripheral blood for TCR sequencing was collected from all dose cohorts at baseline, on cycle 4 day 1, and on cycle 7 day 1. The samples were drawn from a first-in-human, open-label, multicenter phase I dose-escalation trial of ivuxolimab. Adults with locally advanced or metastatic melanoma, renal cell carcinoma, hepatocellular carcinoma or head and neck squamous cell carcinoma were enrolled in the trial. CD4+ and CD8+ T cells were sorted separately from peripheral blood before TCR sequencing. Regarding this clone: The antigen this receptor binds is unknown. No much larger clone is present one base from it, and per-base qualities are unavailable.

To sequence the TCRbeta CDR3 region, genomic DNA was isolated from the sorted cells. TCRbeta CDR3 regions were sequenced using the immunoSEQ Assay. Not all clones reach the TCRdb copy of this immuneACCESS table, which keeps in-frame sequences only. Checked studies attribute under half of the gap to unresolved V genes and leave the rest unexplained. The sample table records some 90,000 clones; about 92% of these occur just once. In total, the top ten clones hold about 3.4% of the sample. CDR1 and CDR2 are read off the germline V gene as SGHTA and FQGNSA. Trimming removed 7 bases from V and 3 bases from J, leaving 4 bases between the germline ends. Including the terminal cysteine and phenylalanine, the CDR3 comprises 11 residues. The DNA shown is the 33-base CDR3, in frame from base 1.

The rearrangement combines TRBV7-2 with TRBJ2-1; no D gene is confidently identified. Sequencing was performed on CD4+ or CD8+ T cells sorted from blood, taken in a trial of the OX40 agonist ivuxolimab. This receptor was obtained from an adult with an advanced solid tumor such as melanoma, head and neck, liver or kidney cancer. The sequenced DNA is TGTGCCAGCATGGGCTACAATGAGCAGTTCTTC. The encoded protein is CASMGYNEQFF.